Below are 2 T cell receptor beta chains sequenced from a single sample in a study of glioma-infiltrating T cells. The iRepertoire nested amplicon-rescue multiplex PCR amplified TCR alpha and beta CDR3s from RNA. TCRdb processed the multiplex PCR reads anew with MiXCR; each CDR3 protein has one entry. The profile covers approximately 190,000 distinct CDR3 sequences, with over 25% appearing a single time and 20% taken by the ten largest. Input material: glioma tissue, nonneoplastic brain tissue, or PBMCs (not recorded which). These receptors all come from a human donor with low-grade glioma or glioblastoma, undergoing nonglioma brain surgery, or in good health (not recorded which).

There are many counts of this clonotype. The rearrangement uses TRBV20-1 and TRBJ1-1; TRBD1 might be the D (5 bases). Germline CDR1 is DFQATT and CDR2 is SNEGSKA (reference sequence). This CDR3 region has 10 residues. Between the trimmed V and J ends, which lost 6 bases and 10 bases, there was a span of 12 bases. The CDR3 DNA follows: TGCAGTGCCTCGACAGAACGAGCTTTCTTT. Its translation is CSASTERAFF.

Note on this clonotype: A much larger clone lies a single base off, so this may be a read error. The V gene is TRBV29-1, the J gene TRBJ1-1; D gene ambiguous. Germline V gene data show CDR1 as SQVTM and CDR2 as ANQGSEA. CDR3 length: 13 amino acids. The chain's CDR3 is CIVVTFMNTEAFF. DNA for the CDR3: TGCATCGTTGTTACTTTCATGAACACTGAAGCTTTCTTT.